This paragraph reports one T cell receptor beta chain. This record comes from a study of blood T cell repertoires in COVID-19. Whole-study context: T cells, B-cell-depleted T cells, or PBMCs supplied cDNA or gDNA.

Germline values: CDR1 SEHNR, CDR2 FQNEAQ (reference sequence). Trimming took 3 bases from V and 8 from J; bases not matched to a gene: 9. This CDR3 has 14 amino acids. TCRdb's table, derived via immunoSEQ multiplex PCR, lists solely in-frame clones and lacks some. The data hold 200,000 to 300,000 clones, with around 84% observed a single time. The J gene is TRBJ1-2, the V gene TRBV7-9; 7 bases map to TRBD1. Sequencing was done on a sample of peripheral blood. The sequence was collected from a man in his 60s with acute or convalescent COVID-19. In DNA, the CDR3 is TGTGCCAGCAGCTTGGGGCAGGGGGAGAGCGGCTACACCTTC. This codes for CASSLGQGESGYTF.